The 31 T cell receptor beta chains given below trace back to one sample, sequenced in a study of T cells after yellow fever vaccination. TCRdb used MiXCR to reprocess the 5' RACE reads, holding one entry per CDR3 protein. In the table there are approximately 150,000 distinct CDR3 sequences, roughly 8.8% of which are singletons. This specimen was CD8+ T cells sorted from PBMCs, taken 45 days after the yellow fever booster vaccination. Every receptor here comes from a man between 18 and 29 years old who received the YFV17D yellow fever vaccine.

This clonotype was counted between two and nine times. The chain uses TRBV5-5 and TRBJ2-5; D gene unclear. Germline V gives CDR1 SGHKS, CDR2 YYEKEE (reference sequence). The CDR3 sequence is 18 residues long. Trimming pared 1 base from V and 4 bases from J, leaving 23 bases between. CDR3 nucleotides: TGTGCCAGCAGCTTGTCTTTCTTGGCTACCACTTTCGGAGAGACCCAGTACTTC. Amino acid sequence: CASSLSFLATTFGETQYF.

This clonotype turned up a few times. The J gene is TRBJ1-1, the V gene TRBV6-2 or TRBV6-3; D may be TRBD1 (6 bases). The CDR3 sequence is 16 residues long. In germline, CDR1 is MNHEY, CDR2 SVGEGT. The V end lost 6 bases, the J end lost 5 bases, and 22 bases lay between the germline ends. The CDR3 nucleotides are TGTGCCAGCAGGACACCCCCGGGTCCAGGGGAGACTGAAGCTTTCTTT. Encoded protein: CASRTPPGPGETEAFF.

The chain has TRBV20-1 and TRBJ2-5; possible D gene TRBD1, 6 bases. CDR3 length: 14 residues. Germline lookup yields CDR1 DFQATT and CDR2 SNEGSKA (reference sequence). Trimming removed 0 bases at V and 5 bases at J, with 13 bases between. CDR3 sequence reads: CSAREWTARETQYF. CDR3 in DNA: TGCAGTGCTAGAGAATGGACAGCTCGGGAGACCCAGTACTTC.

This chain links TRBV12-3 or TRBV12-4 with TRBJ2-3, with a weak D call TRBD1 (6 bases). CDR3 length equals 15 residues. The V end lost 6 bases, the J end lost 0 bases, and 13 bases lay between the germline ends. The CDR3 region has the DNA TGTGCCAGCAGCCCGGACAGTTTTAGCACAGATACGCAGTATTTT. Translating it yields CASSPDSFSTDTQYF.

CDR3 region: CASRDRGSFEQFF. The DNA for the CDR3 is TGTGCCAGCCGGGACAGGGGTTCATTTGAGCAGTTCTTC. The rearrangement uses TRBV19 and TRBJ2-1; TRBD1 agrees at 10 bases. Trimming at V came to 9 bases and at J to 9 bases, leaving 8 bases not matched to a gene. The CDR3 runs to 13 residues. The V gene's germline CDR1 is LNHDA and CDR2 SQIVND (reference sequence).

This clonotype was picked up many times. The CDR3 sequence is CASSQEWQSTDTQYF. CDR3 coding DNA: TGTGCCAGCAGCCAAGAGTGGCAGTCCACAGATACGCAGTATTTT. The rearrangement joins TRBV14 to TRBJ2-3, with D unclear. The CDR3 extends over 15 amino acids. The germline V and J ends were trimmed by 0 bases and 2 bases, with 9 bases remaining between them. CDR1 is SGHDN and CDR2 is FVKESK in the germline V gene.

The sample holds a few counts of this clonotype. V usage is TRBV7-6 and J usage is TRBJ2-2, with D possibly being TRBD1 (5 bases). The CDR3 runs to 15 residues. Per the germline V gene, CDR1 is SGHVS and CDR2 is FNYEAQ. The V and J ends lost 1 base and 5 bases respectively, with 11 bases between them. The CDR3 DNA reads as TGTGCCAGCAGCTTAGAAATGTCAGGGACCGGGGAGCTGTTTTTT. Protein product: CASSLEMSGTGELFF.

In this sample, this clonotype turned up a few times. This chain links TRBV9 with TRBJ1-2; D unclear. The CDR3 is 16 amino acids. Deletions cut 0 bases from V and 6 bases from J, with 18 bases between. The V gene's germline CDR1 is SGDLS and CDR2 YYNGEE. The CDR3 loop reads CASSVEVRYVFHGYTF. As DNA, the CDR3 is TGTGCCAGCAGCGTAGAGGTTCGTTACGTTTTTCATGGCTACACCTTC. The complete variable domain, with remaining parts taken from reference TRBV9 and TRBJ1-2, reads DSGVTQTPKHLITATGQRVTLRCSPRSGDLSVYWYQQSLDQGLQFLIQYYNGEERAKGNILERFSAQQFPDLHSELNLSSLELGDSALYFCASSVEVRYVFHGYTFGSGTRLTVV.

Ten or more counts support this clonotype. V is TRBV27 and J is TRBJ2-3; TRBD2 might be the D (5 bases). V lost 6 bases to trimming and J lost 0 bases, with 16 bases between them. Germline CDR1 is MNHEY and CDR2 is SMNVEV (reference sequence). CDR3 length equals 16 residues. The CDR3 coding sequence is TGTGCCAGCAGCCGTAGACCTACTAGGAGCACAGATACGCAGTATTTT. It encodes CASSRRPTRSTDTQYF.

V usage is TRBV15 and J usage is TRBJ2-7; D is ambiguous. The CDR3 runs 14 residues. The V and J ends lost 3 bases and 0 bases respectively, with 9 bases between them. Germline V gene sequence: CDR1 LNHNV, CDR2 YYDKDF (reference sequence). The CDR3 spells CATSRDGSSYEQYF. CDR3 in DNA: TGTGCCACCAGCAGGGACGGAAGCTCCTACGAGCAGTACTTC.

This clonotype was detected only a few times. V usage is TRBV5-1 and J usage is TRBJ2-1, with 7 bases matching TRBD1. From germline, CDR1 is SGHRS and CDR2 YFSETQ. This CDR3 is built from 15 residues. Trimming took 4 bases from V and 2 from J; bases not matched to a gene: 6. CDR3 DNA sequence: TGCGCCAGCAGCACAGGACAGGCGGCCTACAATGAGCAGTTCTTC. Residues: CASSTGQAAYNEQFF.

Here the CDR3 DNA reads TGTGCCATCGACTTCACCGGGGAGCTGTTTTTT. Translation: CAIDFTGELFF. V is TRBV5-4 and J is TRBJ2-2; D ambiguous. CDR1 SGHNT and CDR2 YYREEE come from the germline V gene (reference sequence). The CDR3 totals 11 residues. V lost 9 bases, J lost 4 bases, and 7 bases lay in between. Based on the CDR3 plus reference TRBV5-4 and TRBJ2-2, the full variable domain is ETGVTQSPTHLIKTRGQQVTLRCSSQSGHNTVSWYQQALGQGPQFIFQYYREEENGRGNFPPRFSGLQFPNYSSELNVNALELDDSALYLCAIDFTGELFFGEGSRLTVL.

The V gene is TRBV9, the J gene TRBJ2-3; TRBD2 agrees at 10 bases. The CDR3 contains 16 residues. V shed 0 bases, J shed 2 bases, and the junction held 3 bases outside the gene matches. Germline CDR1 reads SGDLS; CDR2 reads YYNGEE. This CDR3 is CASSVEGTSDTDTQYF. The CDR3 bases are TGTGCCAGCAGCGTAGAGGGGACTAGCGACACAGATACGCAGTATTTT.

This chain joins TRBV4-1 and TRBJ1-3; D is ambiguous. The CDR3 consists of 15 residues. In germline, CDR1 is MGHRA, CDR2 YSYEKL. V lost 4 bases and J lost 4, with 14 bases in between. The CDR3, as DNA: TGCGCCAGCAGCCCCCAGGTTGGGGAGGGAAACACCATATATTTT. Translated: CASSPQVGEGNTIYF.

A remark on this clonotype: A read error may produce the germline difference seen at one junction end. The CDR3 DNA sequence: TGTGCTAGCAGCGCTCTGGGACTAGCGGACTACAATGAGCAGTTCTTC. It specifies CASSALGLADYNEQFF. J is TRBJ2-1 and V is TRBV7-7; TRBD2 agrees at 11 bases. The CDR3 runs to 16 residues. Per germline, CDR1 SSHAT and CDR2 FNYEAQ (reference sequence).

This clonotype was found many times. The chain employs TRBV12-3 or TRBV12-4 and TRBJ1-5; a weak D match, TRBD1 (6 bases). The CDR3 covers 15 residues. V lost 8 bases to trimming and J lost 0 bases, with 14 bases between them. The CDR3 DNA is TGTGCCAGCCAAAGGACAGATGATAGCAATCAGCCCCAGCATTTT. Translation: CASQRTDDSNQPQHF.

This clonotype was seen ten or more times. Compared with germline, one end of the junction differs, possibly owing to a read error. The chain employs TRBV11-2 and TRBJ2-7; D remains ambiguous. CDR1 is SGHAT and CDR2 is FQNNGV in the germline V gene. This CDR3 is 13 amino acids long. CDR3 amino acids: CASSLGSSYEQYF. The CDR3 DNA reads TGTGCCAGCAGTTTAGGAAGCTCCTACGAGCAGTACTTC.

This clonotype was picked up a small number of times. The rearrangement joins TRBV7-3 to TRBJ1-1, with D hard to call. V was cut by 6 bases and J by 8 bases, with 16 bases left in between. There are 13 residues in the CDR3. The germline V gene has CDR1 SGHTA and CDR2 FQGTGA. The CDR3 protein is CASRAYPGKEAFF. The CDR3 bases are TGTGCCAGCAGAGCTTACCCGGGGAAGGAAGCTTTCTTT.

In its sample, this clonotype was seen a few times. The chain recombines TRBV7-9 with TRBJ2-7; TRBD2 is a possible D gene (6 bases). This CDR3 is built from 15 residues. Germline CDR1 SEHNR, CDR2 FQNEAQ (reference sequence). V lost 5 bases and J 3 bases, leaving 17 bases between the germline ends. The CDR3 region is CASSPPEGPHYEQYF. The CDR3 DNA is TGTGCCAGCAGCCCCCCGGAGGGGCCCCACTACGAGCAGTACTTC. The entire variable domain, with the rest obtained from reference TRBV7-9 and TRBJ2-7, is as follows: DTGVSQNPRHKITKRGQNVTFRCDPISEHNRLYWYRQTLGQGPEFLTYFQNEAQLEKSRLLSDRFSAERPKGSFSTLEIQRTEQGDSAMYLCASSPPEGPHYEQYFGPGTRLTVT.

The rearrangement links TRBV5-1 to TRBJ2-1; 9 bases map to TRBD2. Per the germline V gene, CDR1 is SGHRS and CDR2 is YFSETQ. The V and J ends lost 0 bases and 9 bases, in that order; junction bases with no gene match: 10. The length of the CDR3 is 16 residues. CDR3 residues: CASSLGVPSGASEQFF. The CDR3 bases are TGCGCCAGCAGCTTGGGGGTGCCTAGCGGGGCCAGTGAGCAGTTCTTC.

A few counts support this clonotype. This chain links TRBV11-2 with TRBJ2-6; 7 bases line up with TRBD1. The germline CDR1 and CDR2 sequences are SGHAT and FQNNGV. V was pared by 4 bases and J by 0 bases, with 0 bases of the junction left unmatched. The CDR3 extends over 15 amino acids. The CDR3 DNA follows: TGTGCCAGCAGCTCAGGGGGCTCTGGGGCCAACGTCCTGACTTTC. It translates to CASSSGGSGANVLTF. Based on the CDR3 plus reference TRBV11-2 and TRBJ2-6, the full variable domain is EAGVAQSPRYKIIEKRQSVAFWCNPISGHATLYWYQQILGQGPKLLIQFQNNGVVDDSQLPKDRFSAERLKGVDSTLKIQPAKLEDSAVYLCASSSGGSGANVLTFGAGSRLTVL.

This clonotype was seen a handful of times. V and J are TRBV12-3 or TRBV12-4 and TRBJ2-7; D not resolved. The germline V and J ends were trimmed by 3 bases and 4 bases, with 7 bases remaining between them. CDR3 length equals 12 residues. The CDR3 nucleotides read TGTGCCAGCAGTTTCCGACCGTACGAGCAGTACTTC. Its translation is CASSFRPYEQYF.

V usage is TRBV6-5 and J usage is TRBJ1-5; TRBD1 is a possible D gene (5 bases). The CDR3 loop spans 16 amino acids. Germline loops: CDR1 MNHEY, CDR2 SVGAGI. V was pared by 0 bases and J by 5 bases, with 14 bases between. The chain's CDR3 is CASSYSSREGHQPQHF. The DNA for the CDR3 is TGTGCCAGCAGTTACTCGAGCAGGGAGGGCCATCAGCCCCAGCATTTT.

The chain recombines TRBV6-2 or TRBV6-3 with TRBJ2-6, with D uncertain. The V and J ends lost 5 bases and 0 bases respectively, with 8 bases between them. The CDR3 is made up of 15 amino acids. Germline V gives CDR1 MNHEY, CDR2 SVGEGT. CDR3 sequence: CASSLYFSGANVLTF. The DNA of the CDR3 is TGTGCCAGCAGTCTTTACTTCTCTGGGGCCAACGTCCTGACTTTC.

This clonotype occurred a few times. In nucleotides, the CDR3 is TGTGCCAGCAGTTTAATACCCCGAACTCTGAATGAGCAGTTCTTC. Protein: CASSLIPRTLNEQFF. The chain couples TRBV27 to TRBJ2-1; no firm D call. This CDR3 spans 15 amino acids. Trimming pared 2 bases from V and 7 bases from J, leaving 15 bases between. CDR1 is MNHEY and CDR2 is SMNVEV in the germline V gene (reference sequence).

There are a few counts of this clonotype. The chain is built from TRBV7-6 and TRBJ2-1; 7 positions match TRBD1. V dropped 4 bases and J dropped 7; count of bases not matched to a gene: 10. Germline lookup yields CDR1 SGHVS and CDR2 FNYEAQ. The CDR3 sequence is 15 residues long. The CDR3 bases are TGTGCCAGCAGCTCTCCCCAGGGCAGGGGGAATGAGCAGTTCTTC. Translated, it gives CASSSPQGRGNEQFF. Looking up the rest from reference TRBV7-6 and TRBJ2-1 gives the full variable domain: GAGVSQSPRYKVTKRGQDVALRCDPISGHVSLYWYRQALGQGPEFLTYFNYEAQQDKSGLPNDRFSAERPEGSISTLTIQRTEQRDSAMYRCASSSPQGRGNEQFFGPGTRLTVL.

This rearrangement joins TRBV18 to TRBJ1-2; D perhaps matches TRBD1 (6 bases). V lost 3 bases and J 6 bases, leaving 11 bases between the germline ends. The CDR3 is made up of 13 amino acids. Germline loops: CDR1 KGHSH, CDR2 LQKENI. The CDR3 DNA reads TGTGCCAGCTCACCGTACAGGGAGCATGGCTACACCTTC. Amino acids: CASSPYREHGYTF.

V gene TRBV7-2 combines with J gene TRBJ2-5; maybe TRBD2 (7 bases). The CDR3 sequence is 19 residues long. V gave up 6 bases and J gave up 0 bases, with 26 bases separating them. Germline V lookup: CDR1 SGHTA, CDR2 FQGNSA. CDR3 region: CASRGSGGPGSSYQETQYF. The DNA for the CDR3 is TGTGCCAGCAGGGGCTCGGGGGGCCCTGGATCTTCATACCAAGAGACCCAGTACTTC.

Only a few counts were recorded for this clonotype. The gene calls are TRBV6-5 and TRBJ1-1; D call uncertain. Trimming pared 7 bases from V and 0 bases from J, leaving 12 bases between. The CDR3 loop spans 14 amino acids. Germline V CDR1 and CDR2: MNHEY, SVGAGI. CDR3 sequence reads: CASIGWQMNTEAFF. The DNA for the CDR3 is TGTGCCAGCATAGGGTGGCAGATGAACACTGAAGCTTTCTTT.

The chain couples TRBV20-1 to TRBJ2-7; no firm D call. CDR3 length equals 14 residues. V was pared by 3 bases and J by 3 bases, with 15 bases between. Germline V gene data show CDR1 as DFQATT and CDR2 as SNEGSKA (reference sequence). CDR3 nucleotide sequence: TGCAGTGCTAGGGTAGTCGAACTCGGCTACGAGCAGTACTTC. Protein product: CSARVVELGYEQYF.

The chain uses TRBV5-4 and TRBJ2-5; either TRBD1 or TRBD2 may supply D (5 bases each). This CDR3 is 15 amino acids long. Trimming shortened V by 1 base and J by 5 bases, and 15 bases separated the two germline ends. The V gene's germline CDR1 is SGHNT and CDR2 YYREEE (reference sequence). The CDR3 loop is CASSLWLVGEETQYF. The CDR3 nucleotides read TGTGCCAGCAGCTTGTGGTTGGTGGGGGAGGAGACCCAGTACTTC.